This T cell receptor (beta chain) was recovered during a study of blood T cell repertoires in COVID-19. The wider study: The United States, Italy and Spain were the sources of the acute and convalescent COVID-19 samples.

Germline trimming cut 6 bases from V and 2 bases from J; bases unmatched to any gene: 2. CDR3 length equals 14 residues. The germline gives CDR1 MNHEY, CDR2 SVGAGI. The table lists this clone with a few counts. The repertoire was sequenced with immunoSEQ multiplex PCR; TCRdb's copy has only in-frame clones and lacks some. This table has 250,000 to 350,000 clones, about 90% appearing once. This clonotype originated in a woman between 18 and 29 years old with acute COVID-19. Sequencing was done on a sample of PBMCs or T cells enriched from blood (not recorded which). The chain links TRBV6-5 to TRBJ2-7; 12 positions agree with TRBD1. CDR3: CASSWDRGPYEQYF. The CDR3 DNA sequence: TGTGCCAGCAGCTGGGACAGGGGGCCCTACGAGCAGTACTTC.